What follows describes a single TCR beta chain. Its specificity is not known. Only in-frame clones appear in the TCRdb table, and some are missing; sequencing was by immunoSEQ multiplex PCR. The sample shows roughly 100,000 clones, about nine tenths of them seen only once. This sample was taken from a study of OX40 agonist ivuxolimab in advanced cancers. CDR3 size: 13 residues. From germline, CDR1 is ENHRY and CDR2 SYGVKD. With 8 bases clipped from V and 3 bases from J, the junction kept 3 bases outside the gene matches. Findings of the study overall: At 0.1 to 3.0 mg/kg, CD4+ and CD8+ blood T cells expanded clonally by week 6.

The chain employs TRBV10-3 and TRBJ2-2; TRBD1 matches at 7 bases. The sequence was obtained from an adult with an advanced solid tumor such as melanoma, head and neck, liver or kidney cancer. The specimen was CD4+ or CD8+ T cells sorted from blood, collected in a trial of the OX40 agonist ivuxolimab. CDR3: CAIRQGHTGELFF. The CDR3 bases are TGTGCCATCCGACAGGGACACACCGGGGAGCTGTTTTTT.